A selection of T cell receptor beta chains follows, all from one sample in a study of blood T cell repertoires in COVID-19. The method was immunoSEQ multiplex PCR; TCRdb's version includes in-frame clones alone and lacks a portion of them. The sample contains around 270,000 clones, roughly 84% of which appear only once. Sequences were obtained from peripheral blood. Source of these receptors: a woman in her thirties or forties who had recovered from COVID-19. Each CDR3 is given with its conserved first and last residue. A D gene is named only where the DNA matches it firmly. Expanded clones get a size class; other rows say once, few or many, or leave the size out.

clone size: .
D gene: .
J gene: TRBJ2-2
V gene: TRBV5-5
CDR3 protein: CASSLDRGYTGELFF
CDR3 DNA: TGTGCCAGCAGCTTGGACCGGGGGTACACCGGGGAGCTGTTTTTT

clone size: .
D gene: .
J gene: TRBJ2-7
V gene: TRBV5-4
CDR3 protein: CASSFGGRAYEQYF
CDR3 DNA: TGTGCCAGCAGTTTTGGGGGCAGGGCCTACGAGCAGTACTTC

clone size: .
D gene: TRBD1
J gene: TRBJ1-5
V gene: TRBV16
CDR3 protein: CASSQSGQNQPQHF
CDR3 DNA: TGTGCCAGCAGCCAATCGGGACAGAATCAGCCCCAGCATTTT

clone size: few
D gene: .
J gene: TRBJ1-4
V gene: TRBV15
CDR3 protein: CATSRSGTLNEKLFF
CDR3 DNA: TGTGCCACCAGCAGGTCCGGGACACTTAATGAAAAACTGTTTTTT

clone size: .
D gene: TRBD2
J gene: TRBJ2-5
V gene: TRBV6-5
CDR3 protein: CASSYWGGGGQETQYF
CDR3 DNA: TGTGCCAGCAGTTACTGGGGCGGGGGAGGGCAAGAGACCCAGTACTTC

clone size: .
D gene: TRBD2
J gene: TRBJ2-3
V gene: TRBV5-8
CDR3 protein: CASSRGPGGTDTQYF
CDR3 DNA: TGTGCCAGCAGCCGAGGGCCGGGGGGAACAGATACGCAGTATTTT

clone size: .
D gene: .
J gene: TRBJ1-6
V gene: TRBV10-3
CDR3 protein: CAISDGVRSPLHF
CDR3 DNA: TGTGCCATCAGTGACGGGGTACGGTCACCCCTCCACTTT

clone size: once
D gene: TRBD2
J gene: TRBJ2-2
V gene: TRBV27
CDR3 protein: CASSPLAGGQHTGELFF
CDR3 DNA: TGTGCCAGCAGTCCACTAGCGGGGGGGCAACACACCGGGGAGCTGTTTTTT

clone size: .
D gene: .
J gene: TRBJ2-1
V gene: TRBV25-1
CDR3 protein: CASSSQGLEQFF
CDR3 DNA: TGTGCCAGCAGCTCACAGGGCTTGGAGCAGTTCTTC

clone size: once
D gene: .
J gene: TRBJ1-6
V gene: TRBV30
CDR3 protein: CAWGQRRSNSPLHF
CDR3 DNA: TGTGCCTGGGGTCAGCGACGGTCTAATTCACCCCTCCACTTT

clone size: .
D gene: .
J gene: TRBJ1-1
V gene: TRBV7-9
CDR3 protein: CASSLGRRVGGTEAFF
CDR3 DNA: TGTGCCAGCAGCTTGGGAAGAAGGGTAGGGGGCACTGAAGCTTTCTTT

clone size: once
D gene: TRBD1
J gene: TRBJ2-3
V gene: TRBV5-8
CDR3 protein: CASSIDRGLGTDTQYF
CDR3 DNA: TGTGCCAGCAGCATCGACAGGGGGCTCGGCACAGATACGCAGTATTTT

clone size: .
D gene: TRBD2
J gene: TRBJ2-5
V gene: TRBV3-1/TRBV3-2
CDR3 protein: CASSQRSGGETQYF
CDR3 DNA: TGTGCCAGCAGCCAGCGGTCGGGGGGAGAGACCCAGTACTTC

clone size: .
D gene: TRBD2
J gene: TRBJ2-3
V gene: TRBV6-4
CDR3 protein: CASSAGTSGTGTQYF
CDR3 DNA: TGTGCCAGCAGCGCCGGGACTAGCGGTACGGGTACGCAGTATTTT

clone size: .
D gene: TRBD1
J gene: TRBJ2-1
V gene: TRBV7-9
CDR3 protein: CASREGQGTPNEQFF
CDR3 DNA: TGTGCCAGCAGAGAGGGACAGGGGACTCCCAATGAGCAGTTCTTC

clone size: .
D gene: TRBD1
J gene: TRBJ1-1
V gene: TRBV18
CDR3 protein: CASSPRTGKNTEAFF
CDR3 DNA: TGTGCCAGCTCACCCCGGACAGGGAAGAACACTGAAGCTTTCTTT

clone size: .
D gene: .
J gene: TRBJ2-1
V gene: TRBV27
CDR3 protein: CASSPAGDYNEQFF
CDR3 DNA: TGTGCCAGCAGTCCAGCAGGGGACTACAATGAGCAGTTCTTC

clone size: .
D gene: .
J gene: TRBJ1-3
V gene: TRBV5-1
CDR3 protein: CASSSGHTTSGNTIYF
CDR3 DNA: TGCGCCAGCAGCTCAGGTCATACCACCTCTGGAAACACCATATATTTT

clone size: once
D gene: TRBD1
J gene: TRBJ1-6
V gene: TRBV9
CDR3 protein: CASSANAGTGNSPLHF
CDR3 DNA: TGTGCCAGCAGCGCGAACGCCGGGACAGGAAATTCACCCCTCCACTTT

clone size: .
D gene: .
J gene: TRBJ2-7
V gene: TRBV5-1
CDR3 protein: CASSLSGRGEGEQYF
CDR3 DNA: TGCGCCAGCAGCTTGAGCGGCAGGGGTGAGGGGGAGCAGTACTTC

clone size: .
D gene: .
J gene: TRBJ2-6
V gene: TRBV24-1
CDR3 protein: CATSDRREPSGANVLTF
CDR3 DNA: TGTGCCACCAGTGATAGGAGGGAGCCCTCTGGGGCCAACGTCCTGACTTTC

clone size: .
D gene: .
J gene: TRBJ1-6
V gene: TRBV5-1
CDR3 protein: CASSPRARMRDRNSPLHF
CDR3 DNA: TGCGCCAGCAGCCCCCGCGCCAGGATGCGGGACCGTAATTCACCCCTCCACTTT

clone size: .
D gene: .
J gene: TRBJ1-1
V gene: TRBV11-3
CDR3 protein: CASSLGGSGATEAFF
CDR3 DNA: TGTGCCAGCAGCTTAGGTGGCAGTGGGGCCACTGAAGCTTTCTTT

clone size: .
D gene: .
J gene: TRBJ2-7
V gene: TRBV10-3
CDR3 protein: CAISDVSRGSLYEWQYF
CDR3 DNA: TGTGCCATCAGTGATGTGTCCAGGGGCAGCCTCTACGAGTGGCAGTACTTC

clone size: .
D gene: .
J gene: TRBJ1-2
V gene: TRBV2
CDR3 protein: CATEQGSNASGYTF
CDR3 DNA: TGTGCCACCGAGCAGGGGTCCAACGCTAGCGGCTACACCTTC

clone size: few
D gene: .
J gene: TRBJ1-6
V gene: TRBV7-9
CDR3 protein: CASSLGSDSPLHF
CDR3 DNA: TGTGCCAGCAGCCTGGGGAGTGATTCACCCCTCCACTTT

clone size: .
D gene: .
J gene: TRBJ1-6
V gene: TRBV6-5
CDR3 protein: CASSYGGTNSPLHF
CDR3 DNA: TGTGCCAGCAGTTACGGGGGGACTAATTCACCCCTCCACTTT

clone size: .
D gene: .
J gene: TRBJ2-3
V gene: TRBV7-6
CDR3 protein: CASSYRTASTDTQYF
CDR3 DNA: TGTGCCAGCAGCTATCGGACAGCTTCCACAGATACGCAGTATTTT

clone size: .
D gene: TRBD1
J gene: TRBJ2-7
V gene: TRBV27
CDR3 protein: CASSFGDRGYEQYF
CDR3 DNA: TGTGCCAGCAGTTTTGGGGACAGGGGATACGAGCAGTACTTC

clone size: .
D gene: .
J gene: TRBJ2-7
V gene: TRBV5-1
CDR3 protein: CASSLGAYEQYF
CDR3 DNA: TGCGCCAGCAGCTTGGGAGCCTACGAGCAGTACTTC

clone size: .
D gene: .
J gene: TRBJ2-3
V gene: TRBV12-3/TRBV12-4
CDR3 protein: CASSSVDTQYF
CDR3 DNA: TGTGCCAGCAGTTCAGTAGATACGCAGTATTTT

clone size: .
D gene: .
J gene: TRBJ1-2
V gene: TRBV28
CDR3 protein: CASSLTAPNYGYTF
CDR3 DNA: TGTGCCAGCAGTCTGACAGCACCCAACTATGGCTACACCTTC

clone size: .
D gene: TRBD2
J gene: TRBJ2-5
V gene: TRBV3-1/TRBV3-2
CDR3 protein: CASRQPGGGETQYF
CDR3 DNA: TGTGCCAGCAGACAACCGGGGGGTGGGGAGACCCAGTACTTC

clone size: .
D gene: .
J gene: TRBJ2-7
V gene: TRBV6-2/TRBV6-3
CDR3 protein: CASSTGLYEQYF
CDR3 DNA: TGTGCCAGCAGCACAGGGTTGTACGAGCAGTACTTC

clone size: .
D gene: .
J gene: TRBJ1-5
V gene: TRBV30
CDR3 protein: CAWSVKGGNQPQHF
CDR3 DNA: TGTGCCTGGAGTGTCAAGGGAGGCAATCAGCCCCAGCATTTT

clone size: .
D gene: .
J gene: TRBJ2-7
V gene: TRBV9
CDR3 protein: CASFYAGRPYEQYF
CDR3 DNA: TGTGCCAGTTTTTACGCAGGGCGTCCATACGAGCAGTACTTC

clone size: .
D gene: .
J gene: TRBJ2-5
V gene: TRBV9
CDR3 protein: CASSVGAGVQETQYF
CDR3 DNA: TGTGCCAGCAGCGTGGGGGCAGGGGTGCAAGAGACCCAGTACTTC